This T cell receptor (beta chain) was sequenced during a study of control samples from healthy donors and cancer patients. This CDR3 contains 14 residues. CDR1 is MNHEY, CDR2 SVGAGI, per germline. Trimming cost V 2 bases and J 8 bases, with 15 bases left between them. TCRdb's copy holds only in-frame clones and misses some; the assay was immunoSEQ multiplex PCR. The repertoire holds about 180,000 clones, with 85% to 95% as singletons. Sequenced material: blood. The source of this sequence is a woman younger than 35 in good health. This chain joins TRBV6-5 and TRBJ1-2; tentative D call: TRBD1 (5 bases). The CDR3 DNA is TGTGCCAGCAGTTACGGATGGGGGGACGGGGGCTACACCTTC. As protein: CASSYGWGDGGYTF.